The rows below give T cell receptor beta chains drawn from one sample of a study of T cells after yellow fever vaccination. MiXCR was run by TCRdb on the 5' RACE reads, yielding one entry per CDR3 protein. The table has around 150,000 distinct CDR3 sequences, about 7% seen once; the top ten hold approximately 2.5%. Sequenced material: CD4+ T cells sorted from PBMCs, taken less than 6 days after the first yellow fever vaccination. These receptor sequences come from a man aged 18 to 30 who received the YFV17D yellow fever vaccine. The CDR3 runs from the conserved cysteine through the conserved F or W. A D gene is named only where the DNA matches it firmly. Not every row has a clone size; where given, it reads once, few, many or a size class.

clone size	D gene	V gene	J gene	CDR3 protein	CDR3 DNA
many	TRBD2	TRBV7-6	TRBJ2-5	CASSRGGTLQETQYF	TGTGCCAGCAGCCGCGGGGGGACCCTCCAAGAGACCCAGTACTTC
many	.	TRBV5-1	TRBJ1-2	CASRPLDSYGYTF	TGCGCCAGCAGGCCTCTGGACAGCTATGGCTACACCTTC
few	.	TRBV12-3/TRBV12-4	TRBJ1-1	CASSLRQGILMNTEAFF	TGTGCCAGCAGTTTACGGCAGGGAATACTCATGAACACTGAAGCTTTCTTT
many	.	TRBV7-2	TRBJ1-1	CASSLANRAFMNTEAFF	TGTGCCAGCAGCTTAGCAAACAGGGCATTCATGAACACTGAAGCTTTCTTT
.	TRBD2	TRBV7-2	TRBJ2-3	CASSLMQRGAGDTQYF	TGTGCCAGCAGCTTAATGCAGCGGGGGGCTGGGGATACGCAGTATTTT
many	.	TRBV2	TRBJ2-4	CAIALTETTQYF	TGTGCCATCGCTCTTACGGAGACAACTCAGTACTTC
few	TRBD1	TRBV4-3	TRBJ2-7	CASSLTGGYGEQYF	TGCGCCAGCAGCCTGACAGGGGGCTACGGGGAGCAGTACTTC
many	TRBD1	TRBV7-2	TRBJ2-1	CASSLFTGANNEQFF	TGTGCCAGCAGCTTATTTACAGGGGCAAACAATGAGCAGTTCTTC
.	TRBD1	TRBV6-5	TRBJ1-1	CASSYGDRTAEAFF	TGTGCCAGCAGTTACGGGGACAGGACAGCTGAAGCTTTCTTT
many	.	TRBV7-8	TRBJ2-5	CASNNHETQYF	TGTGCCAGCAACAACCACGAGACCCAGTACTTC
.	.	TRBV5-1	TRBJ2-5	CASRDGAVMGSQYF	TGCGCCAGCAGGGACGGGGCTGTCATGGGGAGCCAGTACTTC
many	.	TRBV7-8	TRBJ1-3	CASSRNGDSGNTIYF	TGTGCCAGCAGCCGGAACGGGGACTCTGGAAACACCATATATTTT
many	.	TRBV7-2	TRBJ1-2	CASSLLSPRTANYGYTF	TGTGCCAGCAGCTTATTATCCCCCCGGACAGCCAACTATGGCTACACCTTC
many	.	TRBV10-3	TRBJ2-3	CAISESDREGTQYF	TGTGCCATCAGTGAGTCGGACAGGGAGGGCACGCAGTATTTT
many	.	TRBV20-1	TRBJ2-5	CSAGPSWETQYF	TGCAGTGCCGGTCCTAGCTGGGAGACCCAGTACTTC
.	TRBD1	TRBV5-1	TRBJ2-3	CASSLVDRGTDTQYF	TGCGCCAGCAGCTTGGTGGACAGGGGGACAGATACGCAGTATTTT
.	.	TRBV6-2/TRBV6-3	TRBJ1-1	CASSGAGRASLGAFF	TGTGCCAGCAGTGGCGCTGGCAGGGCGTCTCTGGGAGCTTTCTTT
many	.	TRBV3-1	TRBJ2-5	CASSQLKDQETQYF	TGTGCCAGCAGCCAACTAAAGGACCAAGAGACCCAGTACTTC